This T cell receptor (beta chain) was profiled in a study of shared clonotypes between healthy human individuals. Libraries were prepared by immunoSEQ multiplex PCR; TCRdb keeps only in-frame clonotypes and omits some of them. This sample has over 1.4 million clones, with 96% found just once. Germline V CDR1 and CDR2: SEHNR, FQNEAQ (reference sequence). This CDR3 has 15 residues. Between the trimmed V and J ends, which lost 5 bases and 5 bases, there was a span of 18 bases. This receptor was obtained from a man aged 30-40 years in good health. Sequenced: naive CD4+ T cells sorted from blood. Stated subset: CD45RA+ positively selected. The rearrangement joins TRBV7-9 to TRBJ2-5; the D gene is possibly TRBD1 (5 bases). Here the CDR3 reads CASSRPGPVRETQYF. The DNA of the CDR3 is TGTGCCAGCAGCCGTCCAGGGCCGGTTAGGGAGACCCAGTACTTC.